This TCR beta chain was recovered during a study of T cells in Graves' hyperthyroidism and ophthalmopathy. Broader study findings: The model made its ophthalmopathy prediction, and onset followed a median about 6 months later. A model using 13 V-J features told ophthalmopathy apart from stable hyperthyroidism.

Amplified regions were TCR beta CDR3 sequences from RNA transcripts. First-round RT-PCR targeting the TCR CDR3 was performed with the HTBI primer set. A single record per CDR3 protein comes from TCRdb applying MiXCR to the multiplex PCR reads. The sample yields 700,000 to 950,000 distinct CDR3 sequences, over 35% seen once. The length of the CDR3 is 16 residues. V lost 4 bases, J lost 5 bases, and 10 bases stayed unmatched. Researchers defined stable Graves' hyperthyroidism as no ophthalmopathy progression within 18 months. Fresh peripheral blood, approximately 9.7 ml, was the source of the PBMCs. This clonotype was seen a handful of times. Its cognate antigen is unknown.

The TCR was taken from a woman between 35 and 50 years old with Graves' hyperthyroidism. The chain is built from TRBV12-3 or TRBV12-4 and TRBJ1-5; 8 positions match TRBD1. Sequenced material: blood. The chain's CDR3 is CASSSLGRGRYQPQHF. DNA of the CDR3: TGTGCCAGCAGTTCATTGGGCAGGGGGCGGTATCAGCCCCAGCATTTT.